This T cell receptor (beta chain) is from a study of OX40 agonist ivuxolimab in advanced cancers. The CDR3 runs 15 residues. V was clipped by 0 bases and J by 6 bases, with 15 bases between them. CDR1 and CDR2 (germline): SQVTM, ANQGSEA. Repertoires were generated with immunoSEQ multiplex PCR, while TCRdb's copy carries only in-frame clones and drops some. The sample records approximately 79,000 clones, about 86% being singletons. The chain links TRBV29-1 to TRBJ2-1, with D tentatively TRBD1 or TRBD2 (6 bases each). This material consisted of CD4+ or CD8+ T cells sorted from blood, taken in a trial of the OX40 agonist ivuxolimab. The source of this sequence is an adult with an advanced solid tumor such as melanoma, head and neck, liver or kidney cancer. The chain's CDR3 is CSVEDPRGARNEQFF. CDR3 sequence (DNA): TGCAGCGTTGAAGATCCTAGGGGGGCGCGCAATGAGCAGTTCTTC.